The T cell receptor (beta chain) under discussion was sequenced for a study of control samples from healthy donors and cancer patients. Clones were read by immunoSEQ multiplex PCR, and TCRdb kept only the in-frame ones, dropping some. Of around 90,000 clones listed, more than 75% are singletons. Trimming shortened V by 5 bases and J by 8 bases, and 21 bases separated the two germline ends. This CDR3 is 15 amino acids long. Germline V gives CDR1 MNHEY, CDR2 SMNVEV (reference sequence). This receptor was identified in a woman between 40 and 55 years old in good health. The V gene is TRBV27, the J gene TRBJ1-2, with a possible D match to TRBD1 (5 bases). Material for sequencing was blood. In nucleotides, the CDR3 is TGTGCCAGCAGTCTTACGGGACGTACAAGTTACGGCTACACCTTC. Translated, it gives CASSLTGRTSYGYTF.